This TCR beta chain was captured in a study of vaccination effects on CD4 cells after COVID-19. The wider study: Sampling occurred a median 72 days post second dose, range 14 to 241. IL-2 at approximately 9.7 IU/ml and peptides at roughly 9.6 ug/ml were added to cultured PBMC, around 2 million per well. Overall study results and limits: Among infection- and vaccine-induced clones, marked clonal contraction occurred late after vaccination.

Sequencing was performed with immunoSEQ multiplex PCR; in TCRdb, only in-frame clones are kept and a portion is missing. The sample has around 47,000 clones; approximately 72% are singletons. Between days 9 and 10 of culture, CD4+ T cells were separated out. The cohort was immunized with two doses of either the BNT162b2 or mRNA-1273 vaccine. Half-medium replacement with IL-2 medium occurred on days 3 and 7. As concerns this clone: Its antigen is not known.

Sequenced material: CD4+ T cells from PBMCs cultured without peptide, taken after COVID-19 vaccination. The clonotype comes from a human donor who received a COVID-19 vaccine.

The CDR3 region has the DNA TGCGCCAGCCGCACAGGGGGACTCTCCCAAGAGACCCAGTACTTC. This sequence encodes CASRTGGLSQETQYF. This chain joins TRBV5-1 and TRBJ2-5; 8 bases align to TRBD1. CDR1 and CDR2 from the germline V gene are SGHRS and YFSETQ. J gave up 1 base and V 7 bases, and 9 bases lay outside the gene matches. This CDR3 is built from 15 residues.